This T cell receptor (beta chain) was profiled in a study of T cell responses to AZD1222 COVID-19 vaccine. General study results and limits: Spike-specific TCR breadth and depth grew following two AZD1222 doses. Mostly white British, mostly female donors; authors suggested clonal diversity may be underestimated. At baseline, just a handful of AZD1222 recipients tested seropositive.

V was trimmed by 5 bases and J by 6 bases, leaving 9 bases between them. Germline-derived CDR1 and CDR2 are MNHEY and SMNVEV (reference sequence). CDR3 length equals 12 residues. The assay was immunoSEQ multiplex PCR, and TCRdb's table has in-frame clones only and misses some. The table shows about 200,000 clones, with roughly 92% occurring only once. Second-dose schedules of about 4 or about 12 weeks were combined. On this clone: The antigen is not known.

The source is an adult who received the AZD1222 COVID-19 vaccine. The chain links TRBV27 to TRBJ2-3, with unresolved D. The material sequenced was peripheral blood, taken 28 days after the second AZD1222 dose. The CDR3 region is CASSLDSDTQYF. CDR3 DNA sequence: TGTGCCAGCAGTCTCGACTCGGATACGCAGTATTTT.